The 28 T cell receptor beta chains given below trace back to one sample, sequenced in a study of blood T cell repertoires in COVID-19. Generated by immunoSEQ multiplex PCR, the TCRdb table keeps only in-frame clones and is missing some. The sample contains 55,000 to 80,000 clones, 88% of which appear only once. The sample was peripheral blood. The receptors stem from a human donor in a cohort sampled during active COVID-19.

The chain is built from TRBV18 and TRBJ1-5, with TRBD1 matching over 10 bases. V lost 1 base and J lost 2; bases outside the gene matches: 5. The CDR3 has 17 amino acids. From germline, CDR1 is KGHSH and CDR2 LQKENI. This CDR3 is CASSPQRQGAGNQPQHF. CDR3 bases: TGTGCCAGCTCACCACAAAGACAGGGGGCAGGCAATCAGCCCCAGCATTTT.

This chain's CDR3 is CASRTGGGLTEAFF. The CDR3 nucleotides are TGTGCCAGCAGGACAGGGGGGGGGTTGACTGAAGCTTTCTTT. The rearrangement uses TRBV2 and TRBJ1-1, with 9 positions matching TRBD1. CDR1 SNHLY and CDR2 FYNNEI come from the germline V gene. The CDR3 is 14 residues long. Losses at the gene ends were 6 bases for V and 5 bases for J; bases not matched to a gene: 7.

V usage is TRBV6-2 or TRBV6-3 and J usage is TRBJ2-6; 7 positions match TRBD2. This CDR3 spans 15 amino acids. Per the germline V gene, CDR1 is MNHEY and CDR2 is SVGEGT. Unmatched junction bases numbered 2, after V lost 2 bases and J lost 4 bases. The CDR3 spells CASSYAGEGANVLTF. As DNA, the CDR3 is TGTGCCAGCAGTTACGCGGGGGAAGGGGCCAACGTCCTGACTTTC.

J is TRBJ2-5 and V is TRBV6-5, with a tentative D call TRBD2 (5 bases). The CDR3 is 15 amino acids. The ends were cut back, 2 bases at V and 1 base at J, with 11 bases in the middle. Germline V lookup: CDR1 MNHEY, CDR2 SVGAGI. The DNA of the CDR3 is TGTGCCAGCAGTTACCGATCGGGATCCCAAGAGACCCAGTACTTC. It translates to CASSYRSGSQETQYF.

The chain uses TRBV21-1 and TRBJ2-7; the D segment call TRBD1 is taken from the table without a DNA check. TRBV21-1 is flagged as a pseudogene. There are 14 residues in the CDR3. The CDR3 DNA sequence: TGTGCCAGCAGCCTAGGCGGACAGGGCTACGAGCAGTACTTC. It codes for CASSLGGQGYEQYF.

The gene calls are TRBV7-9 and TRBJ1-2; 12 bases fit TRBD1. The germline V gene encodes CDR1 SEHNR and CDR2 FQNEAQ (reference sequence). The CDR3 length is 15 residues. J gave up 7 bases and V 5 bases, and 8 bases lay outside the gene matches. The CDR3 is CASSATGTGGGGYTF. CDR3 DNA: TGTGCCAGCAGCGCCACCGGGACAGGGGGCGGTGGCTACACCTTC.

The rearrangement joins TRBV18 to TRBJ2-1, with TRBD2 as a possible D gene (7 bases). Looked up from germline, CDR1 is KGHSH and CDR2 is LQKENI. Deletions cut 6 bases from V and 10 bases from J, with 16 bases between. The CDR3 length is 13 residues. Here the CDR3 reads CASSYGGAYEQFF. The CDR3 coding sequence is TGTGCCAGCTCCTATGGGGGGGCATACGAGCAGTTCTTC.

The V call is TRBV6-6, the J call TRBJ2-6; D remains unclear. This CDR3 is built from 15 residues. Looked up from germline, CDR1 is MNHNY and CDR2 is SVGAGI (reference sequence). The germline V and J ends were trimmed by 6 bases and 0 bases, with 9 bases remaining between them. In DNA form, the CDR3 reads TGTGCCAGCAGGCATACAGACTCTGGGGCCAACGTCCTGACTTTC. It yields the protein CASRHTDSGANVLTF.

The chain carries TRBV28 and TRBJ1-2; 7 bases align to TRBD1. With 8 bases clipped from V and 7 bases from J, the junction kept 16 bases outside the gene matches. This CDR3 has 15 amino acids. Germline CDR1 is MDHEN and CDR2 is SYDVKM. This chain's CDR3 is CASLTNRQGLSGYTF. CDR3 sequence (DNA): TGTGCCAGCCTTACTAATCGACAGGGACTCTCTGGCTACACCTTC.

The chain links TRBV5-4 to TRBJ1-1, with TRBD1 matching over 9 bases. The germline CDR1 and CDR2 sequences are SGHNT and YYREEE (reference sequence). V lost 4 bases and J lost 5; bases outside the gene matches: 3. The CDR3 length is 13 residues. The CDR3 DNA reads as TGTGCCAGCAGCCGACAGGGGGGGACTGAAGCTTTCTTT. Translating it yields CASSRQGGTEAFF.

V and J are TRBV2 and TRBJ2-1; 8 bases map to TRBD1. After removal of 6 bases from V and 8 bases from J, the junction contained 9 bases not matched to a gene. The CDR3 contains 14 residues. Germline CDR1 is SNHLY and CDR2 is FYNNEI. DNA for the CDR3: TGTGCCAGCAGGCGGACAGGGTCACGAGATGAGCAGTTCTTC. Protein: CASRRTGSRDEQFF.

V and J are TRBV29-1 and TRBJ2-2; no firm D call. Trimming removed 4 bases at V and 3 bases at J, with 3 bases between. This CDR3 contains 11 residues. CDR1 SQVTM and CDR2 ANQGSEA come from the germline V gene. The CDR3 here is CSVAYTGELFF. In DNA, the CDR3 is TGCAGCGTTGCTTACACCGGGGAGCTGTTTTTT.

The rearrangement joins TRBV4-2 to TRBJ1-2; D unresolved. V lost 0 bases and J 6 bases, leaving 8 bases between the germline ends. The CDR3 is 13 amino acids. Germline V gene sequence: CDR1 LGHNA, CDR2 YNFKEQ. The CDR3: CASSQDSTNGYTF. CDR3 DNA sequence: TGTGCCAGCAGCCAAGATTCGACTAATGGCTACACCTTC.

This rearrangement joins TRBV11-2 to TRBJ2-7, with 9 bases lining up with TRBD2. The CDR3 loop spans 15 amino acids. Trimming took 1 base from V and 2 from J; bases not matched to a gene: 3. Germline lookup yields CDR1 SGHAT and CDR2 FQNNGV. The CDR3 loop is CASSLVTSGTYEQYF. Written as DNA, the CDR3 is TGTGCCAGCAGCTTAGTGACTAGCGGTACCTACGAGCAGTACTTC.

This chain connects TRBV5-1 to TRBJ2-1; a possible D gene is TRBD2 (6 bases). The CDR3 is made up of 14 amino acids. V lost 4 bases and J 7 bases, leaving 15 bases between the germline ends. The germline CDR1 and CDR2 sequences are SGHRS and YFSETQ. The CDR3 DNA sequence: TGCGCCAGCAGCGGCGGGGCAGGTCGTAATGAGCAGTTCTTC. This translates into CASSGGAGRNEQFF. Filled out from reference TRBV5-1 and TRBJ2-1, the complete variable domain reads KAGVTQTPRYLIKTRGQQVTLSCSPISGHRSVSWYQQTPGQGLQFLFEYFSETQRNKGNFPGRFSGRQFSNSRSEMNVSTLELGDSALYLCASSGGAGRNEQFFGPGTRLTVL.

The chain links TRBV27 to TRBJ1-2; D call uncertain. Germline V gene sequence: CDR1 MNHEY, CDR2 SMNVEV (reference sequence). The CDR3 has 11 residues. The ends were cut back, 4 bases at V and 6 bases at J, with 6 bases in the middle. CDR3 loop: CASSYADGYTF. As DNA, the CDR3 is TGTGCCAGCAGTTATGCGGATGGCTACACCTTC.

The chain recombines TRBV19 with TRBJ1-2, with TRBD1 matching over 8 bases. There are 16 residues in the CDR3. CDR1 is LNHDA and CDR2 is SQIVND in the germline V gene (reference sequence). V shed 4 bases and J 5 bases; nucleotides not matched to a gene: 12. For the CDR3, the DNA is TGTGCCAGTAGTACAAGGAGGACAGGGCTAGGGTATGGCTACACCTTC. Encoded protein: CASSTRRTGLGYGYTF.

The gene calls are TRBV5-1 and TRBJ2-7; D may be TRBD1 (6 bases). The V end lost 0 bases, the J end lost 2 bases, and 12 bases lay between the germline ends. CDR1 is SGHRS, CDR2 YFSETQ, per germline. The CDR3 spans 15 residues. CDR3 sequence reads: CASSLARGPTYEQYF. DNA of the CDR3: TGCGCCAGCAGCTTGGCCAGGGGACCTACCTACGAGCAGTACTTC.

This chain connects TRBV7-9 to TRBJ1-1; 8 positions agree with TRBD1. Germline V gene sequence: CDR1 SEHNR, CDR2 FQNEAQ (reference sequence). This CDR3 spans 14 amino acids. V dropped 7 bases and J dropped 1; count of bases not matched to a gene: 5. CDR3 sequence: CASIRTGGNTEAFF. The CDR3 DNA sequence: TGTGCCAGCATTCGAACAGGGGGGAACACTGAAGCTTTCTTT.

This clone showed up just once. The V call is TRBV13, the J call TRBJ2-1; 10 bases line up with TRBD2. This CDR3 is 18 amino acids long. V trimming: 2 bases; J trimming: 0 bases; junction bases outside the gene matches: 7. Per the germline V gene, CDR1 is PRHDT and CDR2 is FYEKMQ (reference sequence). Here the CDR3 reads CASSLMTSGSYSYNEQFF. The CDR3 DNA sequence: TGTGCCAGCAGCTTAATGACTAGCGGGTCCTACTCCTACAATGAGCAGTTCTTC. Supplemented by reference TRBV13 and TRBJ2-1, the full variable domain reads AAGVIQSPRHLIKEKRETATLKCYPIPRHDTVYWYQQGPGQDPQFLISFYEKMQSDKGSIPDRFSAQQFSDYHSELNMSSLELGDSALYFCASSLMTSGSYSYNEQFFGPGTRLTVL.

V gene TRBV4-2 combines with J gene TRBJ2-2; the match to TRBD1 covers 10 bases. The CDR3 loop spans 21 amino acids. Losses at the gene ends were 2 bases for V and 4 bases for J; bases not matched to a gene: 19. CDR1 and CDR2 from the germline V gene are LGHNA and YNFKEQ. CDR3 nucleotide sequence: TGTGCCAGCAGCCAACACCCGGGACAGGGGAACCGAACCTCTCCCACCGGGGAGCTGTTTTTT. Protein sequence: CASSQHPGQGNRTSPTGELFF.

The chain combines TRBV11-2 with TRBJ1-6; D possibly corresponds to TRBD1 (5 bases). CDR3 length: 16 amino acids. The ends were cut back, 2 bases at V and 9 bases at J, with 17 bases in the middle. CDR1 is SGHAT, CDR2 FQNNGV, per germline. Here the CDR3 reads CASSLPTGSGGSPLHF. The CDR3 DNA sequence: TGTGCCAGCAGCTTACCAACAGGTTCCGGCGGTTCACCCCTCCACTTT.

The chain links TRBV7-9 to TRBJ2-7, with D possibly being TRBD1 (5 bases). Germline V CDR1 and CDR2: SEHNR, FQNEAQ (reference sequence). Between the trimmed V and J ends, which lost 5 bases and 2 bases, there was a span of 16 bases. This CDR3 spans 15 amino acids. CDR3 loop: CASSGARNVTYEQYF. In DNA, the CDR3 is TGTGCCAGCAGCGGGGCGCGGAATGTTACCTACGAGCAGTACTTC. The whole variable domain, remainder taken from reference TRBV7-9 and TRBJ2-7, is DTGVSQNPRHKITKRGQNVTFRCDPISEHNRLYWYRQTLGQGPEFLTYFQNEAQLEKSRLLSDRFSAERPKGSFSTLEIQRTEQGDSAMYLCASSGARNVTYEQYFGPGTRLTVT.

The CDR3 is CASSRGQGSGNTIYF. CDR3 in DNA: TGTGCCAGCAGCCGGGGACAGGGCTCTGGAAACACCATATATTTT. The chain combines TRBV7-8 with TRBJ1-3; 9 bases agree with TRBD1. This CDR3 comprises 15 residues. Trimming cost V 5 bases and J 0 bases; bases outside gene matches: 2. The germline V gene has CDR1 SGHVS and CDR2 FQNEAQ. Supplemented by reference TRBV7-8 and TRBJ1-3, the full variable domain reads GAGVSQSPRYKVAKRGQDVALRCDPISGHVSLFWYQQALGQGPEFLTYFQNEAQLDKSGLPSDRFFAERPEGSVSTLKIQRTQQEDSAVYLCASSRGQGSGNTIYFGEGSWLTVV.

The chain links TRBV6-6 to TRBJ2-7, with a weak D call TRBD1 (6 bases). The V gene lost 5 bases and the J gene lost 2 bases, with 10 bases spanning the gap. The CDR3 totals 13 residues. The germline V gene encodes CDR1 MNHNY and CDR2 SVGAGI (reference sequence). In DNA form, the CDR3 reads TGTGCCAGCAGTACAGGGCTTCCCTACGAGCAGTACTTC. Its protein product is CASSTGLPYEQYF.

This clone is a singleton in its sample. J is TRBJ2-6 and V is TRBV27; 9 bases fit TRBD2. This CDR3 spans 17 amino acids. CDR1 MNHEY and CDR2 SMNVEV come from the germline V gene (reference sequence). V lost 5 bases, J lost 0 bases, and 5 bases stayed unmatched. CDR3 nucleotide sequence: TGTGCCAGCAGTAAGGCGGGGGGGTCCTCTGGGGCCAACGTCCTGACTTTC. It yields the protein CASSKAGGSSGANVLTF.

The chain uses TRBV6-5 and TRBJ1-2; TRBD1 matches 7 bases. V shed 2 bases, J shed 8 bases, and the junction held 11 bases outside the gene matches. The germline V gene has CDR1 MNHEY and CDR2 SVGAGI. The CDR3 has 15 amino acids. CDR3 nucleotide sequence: TGTGCCAGCAGTTACCCGGGACAGCGGAATGAAGGCTACACCTTC. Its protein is CASSYPGQRNEGYTF.

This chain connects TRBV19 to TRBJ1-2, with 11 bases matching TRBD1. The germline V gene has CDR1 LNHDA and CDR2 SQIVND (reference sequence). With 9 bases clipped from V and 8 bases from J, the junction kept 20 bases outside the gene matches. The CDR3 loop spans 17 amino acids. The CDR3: CASSSQSGTGGYGGYTF. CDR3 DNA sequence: TGTGCCAGCTCCAGTCAATCCGGGACAGGGGGTTATGGAGGCTACACCTTC.